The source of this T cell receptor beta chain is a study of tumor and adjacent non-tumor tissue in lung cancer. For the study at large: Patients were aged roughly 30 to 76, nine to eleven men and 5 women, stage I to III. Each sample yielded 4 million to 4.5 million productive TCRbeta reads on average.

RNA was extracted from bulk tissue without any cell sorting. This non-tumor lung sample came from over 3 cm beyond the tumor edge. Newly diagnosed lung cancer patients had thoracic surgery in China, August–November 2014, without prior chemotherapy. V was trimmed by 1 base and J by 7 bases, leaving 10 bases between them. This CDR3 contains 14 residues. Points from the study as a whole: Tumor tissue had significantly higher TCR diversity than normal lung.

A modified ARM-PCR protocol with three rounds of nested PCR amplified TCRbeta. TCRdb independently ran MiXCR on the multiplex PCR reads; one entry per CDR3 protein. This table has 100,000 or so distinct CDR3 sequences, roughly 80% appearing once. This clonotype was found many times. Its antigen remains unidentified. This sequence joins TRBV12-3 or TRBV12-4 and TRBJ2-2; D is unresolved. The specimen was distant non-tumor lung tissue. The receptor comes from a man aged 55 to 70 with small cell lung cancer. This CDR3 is CASSLGSAGGELFF. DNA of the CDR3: TGTGCCAGCAGTTTAGGGTCTGCTGGCGGGGAGCTGTTTTTT.